Each of the 5 T cell receptor beta chains below was sequenced from the same sample in a study of T cells in tuberculosis. Assay used: immunoSEQ multiplex PCR; TCRdb lists only in-frame clones, some missing. The sample includes over 25,000 clones, over 95% of them seen just once. Material: PBMCs. These receptors were taken from a donor aged 5-35 years with latent tuberculosis or without tuberculosis infection.

The J gene is TRBJ1-2, the V gene TRBV25-1; TRBD1 is a possible D gene (6 bases). CDR1 MGHDK and CDR2 SYGVNS come from the germline V gene. CDR3 length equals 15 residues. V dropped 2 bases and J dropped 8 bases, with 18 bases sitting between them. The CDR3 bases are TGTGCCAGCAGTGAACTTATTCGGGACACTGAGGGCTACACCTTC. The encoded protein is CASSELIRDTEGYTF.

The chain has TRBV9 and TRBJ1-1; D gene uncertain. The CDR3 covers 13 residues. Germline V CDR1 and CDR2: SGDLS, YYNGEE. V gave up 1 base and J gave up 0 bases, with 4 bases separating them. The CDR3 sequence: CASSVTVNTEAFF. DNA for the CDR3: TGTGCCAGCAGCGTAACAGTGAACACTGAAGCTTTCTTT. Together with reference TRBV9 and TRBJ1-1, the CDR3 gives the full variable domain: DSGVTQTPKHLITATGQRVTLRCSPRSGDLSVYWYQQSLDQGLQFLIQYYNGEERAKGNILERFSAQQFPDLHSELNLSSLELGDSALYFCASSVTVNTEAFFGQGTRLTVV.

The chain employs TRBV25-1 and TRBJ1-2; unclear D gene. CDR3 length: 11 amino acids. The germline V and J ends were trimmed by 4 bases and 8 bases, with 8 bases remaining between them. Germline V gene data show CDR1 as MGHDK and CDR2 as SYGVNS. The CDR3 reads CASSGREGYTF. In DNA form, the CDR3 reads TGTGCCAGCAGTGGCCGAGAGGGCTACACCTTC.

The rearrangement uses TRBV2 and TRBJ1-2; D remains ambiguous. The germline gives CDR1 SNHLY, CDR2 FYNNEI. The CDR3 sequence is 11 residues long. Trimming took off 7 bases at V and 8 bases at J, with 11 bases between the two ends. CDR3 nucleotide sequence: TGTGCCAGCACCGAAGGCAGGGGCTACACCTTC. Protein sequence: CASTEGRGYTF.

V usage is TRBV7-6 and J usage is TRBJ1-3; D is unresolved. The CDR3 has 15 amino acids. Germline V gene lookup returns CDR1 SGHVS and CDR2 FNYEAQ. V was cut by 0 bases and J by 4 bases, with 10 bases left in between. CDR3 sequence: CASSLASLGGNTIYF. The CDR3 nucleotides read TGTGCCAGCAGCTTAGCCAGCCTCGGGGGAAACACCATATATTTT.